Each of the 10 T cell receptor beta chains below was sequenced from the same sample in a study of OX40 agonist ivuxolimab in advanced cancers. The method behind the library was the immunoSEQ multiplex PCR assay. TCRdb took this table from immuneACCESS and kept in-frame rearrangements with V and J called. Such tables lack part of the clones; where checked against another copy, unresolved V genes explain under half of the gap, and the rest is unexplained. For this sample there are 60,000 or so clones; about 89% appear just once. 5.2% of the sample is taken by the ten largest. The material was CD4+ or CD8+ T cells sorted from blood, obtained in a trial of the OX40 agonist ivuxolimab. These receptors originate from an adult with an advanced solid tumor such as melanoma, head and neck, liver or kidney cancer.

This chain links TRBV10-2 with TRBJ2-6, with D possibly matching TRBD1 (6 bases). The V end was cut by 3 bases, the J end by 3 bases, with 12 bases between. CDR1 is WSHSY, CDR2 SAAADI, per germline. The CDR3 loop spans 16 amino acids. In DNA, the CDR3 is TGCGCCAGCAGTGATTCAGGGGTAGATGGGGCCAACGTCCTGACTTTC. Amino acids: CASSDSGVDGANVLTF.

This sequence joins TRBV5-4 and TRBJ1-2, with a possible D match to TRBD1 (6 bases). The V end was cut by 1 base, the J end by 5 bases, with 15 bases between. Germline values: CDR1 SGHNT, CDR2 YYREEE (reference sequence). This CDR3 is built from 15 residues. This CDR3 reads CASSLITGTSYGYTF. For the CDR3, the DNA is TGTGCCAGCAGCTTGATTACCGGGACATCGTATGGCTACACCTTC.

The V gene is TRBV2, the J gene TRBJ2-7; D is ambiguous. The CDR3 is made up of 15 amino acids. V dropped 8 bases and J dropped 3 bases, with 20 bases sitting between them. Germline CDR1 reads SNHLY; CDR2 reads FYNNEI. CDR3 sequence reads: CASSRITRSIYEQYF. CDR3 coding DNA: TGTGCCAGCTCTCGGATAACCCGCAGTATCTACGAGCAGTACTTC.

This clone showed up just once. The chain combines TRBV6-5 with TRBJ1-1; D uncertain. Germline V gene sequence: CDR1 MNHEY, CDR2 SVGAGI. The CDR3 is 12 residues long. V was pared by 6 bases and J by 4 bases, with 9 bases between. CDR3 sequence reads: CASSKGPTEAFF. Written as DNA, the CDR3 is TGTGCCAGCAGCAAAGGGCCCACTGAAGCTTTCTTT.

This rearrangement joins TRBV18 to TRBJ2-5, with D perhaps TRBD1 (5 bases). The better agreement between TRBJ2-7 and the DNA end casts doubt on the J call. The germline CDR1 and CDR2 sequences are KGHSH and LQKENI. The CDR3 is made up of 13 amino acids. The CDR3 DNA reads as TGTGCCAGCTCACCAACACAGGAAAACGAGCAGTACTTC. It yields the protein CASSPTQENEQYF.

V is TRBV30 and J is TRBJ1-6; no clear D gene. This CDR3 has 15 amino acids. V shed 2 bases and J shed 9 bases, with 17 bases lying between them. Germline CDR1 reads GTSNPN; CDR2 reads SVGIG (reference sequence). The CDR3 coding sequence is TGTGCCTGGAGTAGCGGGAACGGGGATGGTTCACCCCTCCACTTT. Translation gives CAWSSGNGDGSPLHF. Full variable domain (remainder filled in from reference TRBV30 and TRBJ1-6): SQTIHQWPATLVQPVGSPLSLECTVEGTSNPNLYWYRQAAGRGLQLLFYSVGIGQISSEVPQNLSASRPQDRQFILSSKKLLLSDSGFYLCAWSSGNGDGSPLHFGNGTRLTVT.

The V gene is TRBV7-9, the J gene TRBJ1-1, with D possibly being TRBD1 (6 bases). V dropped 6 bases and J dropped 0 bases, with 14 bases sitting between them. CDR1 and CDR2 from the germline V gene are SEHNR and FQNEAQ (reference sequence). This CDR3 has 15 amino acids. The CDR3 protein is CASRPKDSMNTEAFF. CDR3 bases: TGTGCCAGCAGACCCAAGGACAGCATGAACACTGAAGCTTTCTTT.

CDR3 nucleotides: TGTGCCAGCAGCACTTACAGGCGAAGGGATGAAAAACTGTTTTTT. As protein: CASSTYRRRDEKLFF. The chain couples TRBV28 to TRBJ1-4; weak D call: TRBD1 (5 bases). Trimming removed 6 bases from V and 6 bases from J, with 17 bases in between. The CDR3 is 15 residues long. The germline V gene encodes CDR1 MDHEN and CDR2 SYDVKM. The whole variable domain, filled in from reference TRBV28 and TRBJ1-4, reads DVKVTQSSRYLVKRTGEKVFLECVQDMDHENMFWYRQDPGLGLRLIYFSYDVKMKEKGDIPEGYSVSREKKERFSLILESASTNQTSMYLCASSTYRRRDEKLFFGSGTQLSVL.

This chain connects TRBV5-1 to TRBJ2-3, with D possibly being TRBD2 (5 bases). Germline loops: CDR1 SGHRS, CDR2 YFSETQ. Trimming stripped 0 bases from V and 6 bases from J, with 11 bases between. The CDR3 runs to 14 residues. CDR3 region: CASSLGSGEDTQYF. The CDR3 DNA is TGCGCCAGCAGCTTGGGGAGCGGCGAGGATACGCAGTATTTT.

The rearrangement links TRBV4-1 to TRBJ2-3, with D tentatively TRBD1 or TRBD2 (6 bases each). V lost 2 bases and J lost 2, with 17 bases in between. The CDR3 is 17 amino acids. In germline, CDR1 is MGHRA, CDR2 YSYEKL. In DNA form, the CDR3 reads TGCGCCAGCAGCCAACAGGCGGGACACCCAGACACAGATACGCAGTATTTT. Its protein is CASSQQAGHPDTDTQYF.